This record concerns one T cell receptor (beta chain) sequence. The antigen is undetermined. PCR primers comprised 60 Vbeta and 13 Jbeta primers. Assay: immunoSEQ multiplex PCR; the TCRdb copy retains only in-frame clones and omits some. Of around 140,000 clones listed, 55% to 80% are singletons. The sample is drawn from a study of cytomegalovirus exposure and HLA in healthy donors. In the study overall: Most donors, 70% to 85% of a few hundred genotyped, fell in the Caucasian-associated ancestry cluster.

Findings of the study overall: Further analysis was carried out later, and it showed several of the most significant clusters appearing linked to common viral pathogens. In an earlier analysis, about 87% or about 30%: the productive usage of most TCR beta V segments. The study put 150 to 200 TCR beta chains on its list as cytomegalovirus-associated.

V lost 7 bases to trimming and J lost 3 bases; unmatched junction nucleotides: 10. The CDR3 consists of 15 residues. The germline gives CDR1 MNHNS, CDR2 SASEGT. This chain joins TRBV6-1 and TRBJ2-7, with TRBD1 identical over 9 bases. The sample was PBMCs. The origin of this receptor is a woman between 35 and 50 years old in good health and CMV-seronegative. The CDR3 here is CASNKQGAQGYEQYF. The CDR3 nucleotides read TGTGCCAGCAACAAACAGGGGGCGCAGGGCTACGAGCAGTACTTC.